This entry lists 20 T cell receptor beta chains sequenced from one sample in a study of T cells in localized non-small cell lung cancer. Sequencing used immunoSEQ multiplex PCR; TCRdb keeps in-frame clones, though not all of them. The sample includes 20,000 to 25,000 clones, roughly 90% seen only once; the top ten take 5.5% to 7%. The source was peripheral blood, collected before any cancer treatment. Receptors were obtained from a male donor older than 55 with stage I squamous cell lung carcinoma.

The V gene is TRBV28, the J gene TRBJ2-1; TRBD1 aligns across 10 bases. The CDR3 is 15 residues long. Germline V gene lookup returns CDR1 MDHEN and CDR2 SYDVKM. Unmatched junction bases numbered 3, after V lost 1 base and J lost 6 bases. The CDR3 region is CASSLSGTGVNEQFF. In DNA, the CDR3 is TGTGCCAGCAGTTTATCCGGGACAGGGGTCAATGAGCAGTTCTTC. Full variable domain (outside the CDR3, taken from reference TRBV28 and TRBJ2-1): DVKVTQSSRYLVKRTGEKVFLECVQDMDHENMFWYRQDPGLGLRLIYFSYDVKMKEKGDIPEGYSVSREKKERFSLILESASTNQTSMYLCASSLSGTGVNEQFFGPGTRLTVL.

The chain has TRBV7-9 and TRBJ2-7; 7 nucleotides agree with TRBD1. Germline assignment: CDR1 SEHNR and CDR2 FQNEAQ (reference sequence). V shed 5 bases, J shed 7 bases, and the junction held 11 bases outside the gene matches. The CDR3 totals 14 residues. The CDR3 DNA follows: TGTGCCAGCAGCCTTCCAGGGGGACCGAGGGAGCAGTACTTC. Its protein is CASSLPGGPREQYF.

The V call is TRBV19, the J call TRBJ1-5; D not certain. Per germline, CDR1 LNHDA and CDR2 SQIVND (reference sequence). The V end was cut by 3 bases, the J end by 3 bases, with 15 bases between. The CDR3 is 16 residues long. For the CDR3, the DNA is TGTGCCAGTAGTATCCCGGGCAGTCCCGACAATCAGCCCCAGCATTTT. Its protein is CASSIPGSPDNQPQHF.

This chain joins TRBV6-1 and TRBJ1-2, with D perhaps matching TRBD1 (6 bases). V was shortened by 3 bases and J by 2 bases, with 7 bases between the two germline ends. Germline assignment: CDR1 MNHNS and CDR2 SASEGT. The CDR3 has 13 amino acids. The CDR3 is CASSDRGNYGYTF. The CDR3 nucleotides read TGTGCCAGCAGTGACAGGGGCAACTATGGCTACACCTTC.

The rearrangement joins TRBV28 to TRBJ1-2; D unclear. The ends were cut back, 6 bases at V and 10 bases at J, with 21 bases in the middle. Germline V CDR1 and CDR2: MDHEN, SYDVKM. This CDR3 region has 14 residues. CDR3 residues: CASRQRAYLGPYTF. CDR3 nucleotides: TGTGCCAGCAGACAAAGGGCATATCTGGGCCCCTACACCTTC.

DNA of the CDR3: TGTGCCAGTAGTAGACCCGACAGGGGAGAGACCCAGTACTTC. Residues: CASSRPDRGETQYF. J is TRBJ2-5 and V is TRBV19; 8 bases fit TRBD1. The germline gives CDR1 LNHDA, CDR2 SQIVND (reference sequence). The CDR3 length is 14 residues. Unmatched junction bases numbered 5, after V lost 4 bases and J lost 4 bases.

The chain has TRBV5-5 and TRBJ2-1, with D possibly matching TRBD2 (6 bases). The CDR3 length is 18 residues. Trimming stripped 4 bases from V and 5 bases from J, with 25 bases between. Germline CDR1 reads SGHKS; CDR2 reads YYEKEE (reference sequence). The CDR3, as DNA: TGTGCCAGCAGCAGACCTGGAATAGCTCAGGGAGGTAACAATGAGCAGTTCTTC. Its translation is CASSRPGIAQGGNNEQFF.

The J gene is TRBJ1-4, the V gene TRBV6-6; the D is unclear. Trimming cost V 2 bases and J 2 bases, with 9 bases left between them. This CDR3 is built from 15 residues. The germline V gene has CDR1 MNHNY and CDR2 SVGAGI (reference sequence). The CDR3 DNA is TGTGCCAGCAGTTACATGGGGAGTACTAATGAAAAACTGTTTTTT. Translated, it gives CASSYMGSTNEKLFF.

This clone came up a few times. The chain employs TRBV5-1 and TRBJ1-1; no clear D. With 6 bases removed from V and 7 bases from J, the gap between germline ends came to 13 bases. CDR1 is SGHRS, CDR2 YFSETQ, per germline. CDR3 size: 12 residues. CDR3 loop: CASKKTGDEAFF. Written as DNA, the CDR3 is TGCGCCAGCAAAAAAACCGGGGATGAAGCTTTCTTT.

About this clone: Its ends do not fully match the called genes, so a read error is possible. The chain has TRBV5-1 and TRBJ2-5; D might be TRBD2 (5 bases). Germline V gene data show CDR1 as SGHRS and CDR2 as YFSETQ. This CDR3 spans 16 amino acids. The DNA for the CDR3 is TGCGCCAGCAGCTTGGGTGGCGGACTCTACCATGAGACCCAGTACTTC. It codes for CASSLGGGLYHETQYF.

This chain joins TRBV5-6 and TRBJ1-1; maybe TRBD1 (6 bases). V was cut by 2 bases and J by 5 bases, with 13 bases left in between. The V gene's germline CDR1 is SGHDT and CDR2 YYEEEE. The CDR3 totals 14 residues. The CDR3 DNA sequence: TGTGCCAGCAGCTTACCAGGGGAAGGAACTGAAGCTTTCTTT. This encodes CASSLPGEGTEAFF.

This chain uses TRBV29-1 with TRBJ2-3; 10 bases match TRBD1. From germline, CDR1 is SQVTM and CDR2 ANQGSEA. The J segment lost 2 bases and the V segment lost 4 bases, leaving 3 bases of the junction unmatched. The CDR3 has 14 residues. CDR3 residues: CSVGGTGATDTQYF. DNA of the CDR3: TGCAGCGTTGGAGGGACAGGGGCCACAGATACGCAGTATTTT.

This chain uses TRBV4-1 with TRBJ2-5; D may correspond to TRBD1 or TRBD2 (5 bases each). Trimming removed 0 bases from V and 5 bases from J, with 10 bases in between. This CDR3 is built from 14 residues. CDR1 and CDR2 from the germline V gene are MGHRA and YSYEKL. CDR3 sequence reads: CASSQDLREETQYF. Here the CDR3 DNA reads TGCGCCAGCAGCCAAGATCTCAGGGAGGAGACCCAGTACTTC.

The V gene is TRBV19, the J gene TRBJ2-4, with TRBD1 as a possible D gene (6 bases). CDR1 LNHDA and CDR2 SQIVND come from the germline V gene (reference sequence). CDR3 length: 14 residues. V dropped 9 bases and J dropped 8 bases, with 20 bases sitting between them. As DNA, the CDR3 is TGTGCCAGCGCCAAACTCACAGGGTTGGACATTCAGTACTTC. Amino acid sequence: CASAKLTGLDIQYF.

This chain connects TRBV6-5 to TRBJ1-2; the D gene is possibly TRBD1 (5 bases). The CDR3 runs 16 residues. Germline CDR1 is MNHEY and CDR2 is SVGAGI. Trimming left V 4 bases short and J 5 bases short, with 20 bases between. The CDR3 DNA reads as TGTGCCAGCAGTTTCTCCGGGACGAAATCAGTATATGGCTACACCTTC. Protein product: CASSFSGTKSVYGYTF.

The CDR3, as DNA: TGTGCCATCAGGGACGCAGGGGGCCTCACCTCCCTTAGCGGCTACACCTTC. Its protein is CAIRDAGGLTSLSGYTF. The chain links TRBV10-3 to TRBJ1-2; 8 positions match TRBD1. J lost 8 bases, V lost 6 bases, and 20 bases had no gene match. There are 17 residues in the CDR3. CDR1 is ENHRY, CDR2 SYGVKD, per germline.

The rearrangement joins TRBV29-1 to TRBJ2-7; 9 bases are shared with TRBD1. The CDR3 spans 16 residues. In germline, CDR1 is SQVTM, CDR2 ANQGSEA. After removal of 5 bases from V and 4 bases from J, the junction contained 15 bases not matched to a gene. The CDR3: CSVFYPGQGLGYEQYF. CDR3 in DNA: TGCAGCGTTTTCTACCCGGGACAGGGTCTCGGGTACGAGCAGTACTTC.

V is TRBV7-6 and J is TRBJ2-3; tentatively, D is TRBD2 (5 bases). V was shortened by 5 bases and J by 2 bases, with 20 bases between the two germline ends. The germline CDR1 and CDR2 sequences are SGHVS and FNYEAQ. The CDR3 is made up of 17 amino acids. CDR3 loop: CASSIITGSGYTDTQYF. The CDR3 bases are TGTGCCAGCAGCATAATCACGGGGTCGGGGTACACAGATACGCAGTATTTT. Drawing the rest from reference TRBV7-6 and TRBJ2-3, the complete variable domain is GAGVSQSPRYKVTKRGQDVALRCDPISGHVSLYWYRQALGQGPEFLTYFNYEAQQDKSGLPNDRFSAERPEGSISTLTIQRTEQRDSAMYRCASSIITGSGYTDTQYFGPGTRLTVL.

This chain uses TRBV9 with TRBJ1-2, with 9 bases that match TRBD1. The V gene's germline CDR1 is SGDLS and CDR2 YYNGEE. This CDR3 has 16 amino acids. Trimming removed 1 base from V and 5 bases from J; junction bases left unmatched: 9. The CDR3 here is CASSVRGGTGSYGYTF. The CDR3 DNA reads TGTGCCAGCAGCGTAAGAGGCGGGACAGGGTCATATGGCTACACCTTC.

The rearrangement uses TRBV5-4 and TRBJ1-2; possibly TRBD1 for D (5 bases). Germline loops: CDR1 SGHNT, CDR2 YYREEE (reference sequence). Trimming stripped 0 bases from V and 6 bases from J, with 12 bases between. The CDR3 has 14 residues. In DNA form, the CDR3 reads TGTGCCAGCAGCTTGGTAGCCAGGGCCCATGGCTACACCTTC. It yields the protein CASSLVARAHGYTF.